The 11 T cell receptor beta chains below come from one sample, sequenced in a study of T cells in Graves' hyperthyroidism and ophthalmopathy. The investigators amplified TCR beta CDR3 regions from RNA transcripts. First-round RT-PCR targeting the TCR CDR3 was performed with the HTBI primer set. One entry per CDR3 protein, called by TCRdb with MiXCR from the multiplex PCR reads. This table holds 690,000 or so distinct CDR3 sequences, 15% to 20% found once. The specimen was blood. Every receptor here comes from a woman aged 45-65 years with Graves' hyperthyroidism that later progressed to Graves' ophthalmopathy.

This clonotype was counted between two and nine times. This chain links TRBV3-1 with TRBJ2-1; TRBD2 is a possible D gene (6 bases). Germline assignment: CDR1 LGHDT and CDR2 YNNKEL (reference sequence). The CDR3 is made up of 15 amino acids. Trimming removed 1 base from V and 5 bases from J, with 12 bases in between. The CDR3 sequence: CASSQGRGTHNEQFF. Written as DNA, the CDR3 is TGTGCCAGCAGCCAAGGGCGGGGCACGCACAATGAGCAGTTCTTC.

The rearrangement links TRBV18 to TRBJ2-7, with D perhaps given as TRBD1 or TRBD2 (5 bases each). CDR1 is KGHSH and CDR2 is LQKENI in the germline V gene. Trimming pared 6 bases from V and 4 bases from J, leaving 22 bases between. There are 16 residues in the CDR3. CDR3 region: CASSPGRRAGSYEQYF. As DNA, the CDR3 is TGTGCCAGCTCGCCGGGGCGACGGGCTGGGTCGTACGAGCAGTACTTC. The entire variable domain, with the rest obtained from reference TRBV18 and TRBJ2-7, is as follows: NAGVMQNPRHLVRRRGQEARLRCSPMKGHSHVYWYRQLPEEGLKFMVYLQKENIIDESGMPKERFSAEFPKEGPSILRIQQVVRGDSAAYFCASSPGRRAGSYEQYFGPGTRLTVT.

This clonotype was detected ten times or more. The V gene is TRBV12-3 or TRBV12-4, the J gene TRBJ2-4, with D possibly being TRBD2 (7 bases). V lost 5 bases and J lost 8, with 22 bases in between. The CDR3 totals 16 residues. The CDR3 sequence: CASSQAFPGEGDIQYF. In DNA, the CDR3 is TGTGCCAGCAGTCAAGCCTTTCCAGGGGAGGGGGACATTCAGTACTTC.

This clonotype was seen more than once but under ten times. This sequence joins TRBV7-9 and TRBJ1-6, with a weak D call TRBD1 (5 bases). The CDR3 spans 14 residues. V was clipped by 5 bases and J by 7 bases, with 12 bases between them. Germline V lookup: CDR1 SEHNR, CDR2 FQNEAQ (reference sequence). CDR3 nucleotides: TGTGCCAGCAGCCCACGACAGCGGAATTCACCCCTCCACTTT. Encoded protein: CASSPRQRNSPLHF.

Many counts were recorded for this clonotype. This chain joins TRBV30 and TRBJ1-3; D unclear. Germline CDR1 is GTSNPN and CDR2 is SVGIG (reference sequence). The CDR3 runs 13 residues. The ends were cut back, 2 bases at V and 8 bases at J, with 13 bases in the middle. CDR3 loop: CAWSTGSRDTIYF. The CDR3 nucleotides are TGTGCCTGGAGTACGGGGTCACGGGACACCATATATTTT.

This clonotype was detected ten times or more. V and J are TRBV13 and TRBJ1-6; D is uncertain. CDR1 PRHDT and CDR2 FYEKMQ come from the germline V gene (reference sequence). The V gene lost 0 bases and the J gene lost 7 bases, with 7 bases spanning the gap. This CDR3 has 14 residues. This chain's CDR3 is CASSLGTPNSPLHF. CDR3 coding DNA: TGTGCCAGCAGCTTAGGGACCCCCAATTCACCCCTCCACTTT.

This CDR3 reads CARGGTSGGFTEAFF. Here the CDR3 DNA reads TGTGCCAGGGGGGGGACTAGCGGGGGTTTCACTGAAGCTTTCTTT. The chain carries TRBV2 and TRBJ1-1, with a tentative D call TRBD1 (5 bases). Trimming cost V 9 bases and J 4 bases, with 21 bases left between them. The CDR3 runs to 15 residues. The germline V gene has CDR1 SNHLY and CDR2 FYNNEI.

The table lists this clonotype with many counts. The chain couples TRBV2 to TRBJ1-1; D is undetermined. Germline loops: CDR1 SNHLY, CDR2 FYNNEI. Trimming cost V 4 bases and J 1 base, with 10 bases left between them. The CDR3 covers 14 residues. This CDR3 reads CASSVLPANTEAFF. The DNA of the CDR3 is TGTGCCAGCAGTGTTTTACCAGCGAACACTGAAGCTTTCTTT. The full variable domain, rest sourced from reference TRBV2 and TRBJ1-1, is EPEVTQTPSHQVTQMGQEVILRCVPISNHLYFYWYRQILGQKVEFLVSFYNNEISEKSEIFDDQFSVERPDGSNFTLKIRSTKLEDSAMYFCASSVLPANTEAFFGQGTRLTVV.

The sample holds a few counts of this clonotype. The chain couples TRBV3-1 to TRBJ2-1, with unresolved D. CDR1 and CDR2 (germline): LGHDT, YNNKEL (reference sequence). The CDR3 length is 14 residues. The V and J ends lost 4 bases and 4 bases respectively, with 11 bases between them. The CDR3 region is CASSLAADYNEQFF. CDR3 nucleotides: TGTGCCAGCAGCCTTGCCGCCGATTACAATGAGCAGTTCTTC.

The chain employs TRBV5-5 and TRBJ1-2; D unresolved. Trimming removed 0 bases from V and 2 bases from J, with 14 bases in between. The CDR3 contains 16 residues. Germline CDR1 is SGHKS and CDR2 is YYEKEE (reference sequence). CDR3 protein: CASSLDGLLGNYGYTF. CDR3 DNA: TGTGCCAGCAGCTTGGATGGGCTCCTCGGAAACTATGGCTACACCTTC.

The chain combines TRBV20-1 with TRBJ2-5; 7 nucleotides line up with TRBD2. Germline CDR1 is DFQATT and CDR2 is SNEGSKA (reference sequence). J was trimmed by 7 bases and V by 6 bases; bases with no gene match: 11. The CDR3 consists of 13 residues. The chain's CDR3 is CSAPGTTLGTQYF. In DNA form, the CDR3 reads TGCAGTGCCCCCGGGACTACCTTAGGGACCCAGTACTTC.